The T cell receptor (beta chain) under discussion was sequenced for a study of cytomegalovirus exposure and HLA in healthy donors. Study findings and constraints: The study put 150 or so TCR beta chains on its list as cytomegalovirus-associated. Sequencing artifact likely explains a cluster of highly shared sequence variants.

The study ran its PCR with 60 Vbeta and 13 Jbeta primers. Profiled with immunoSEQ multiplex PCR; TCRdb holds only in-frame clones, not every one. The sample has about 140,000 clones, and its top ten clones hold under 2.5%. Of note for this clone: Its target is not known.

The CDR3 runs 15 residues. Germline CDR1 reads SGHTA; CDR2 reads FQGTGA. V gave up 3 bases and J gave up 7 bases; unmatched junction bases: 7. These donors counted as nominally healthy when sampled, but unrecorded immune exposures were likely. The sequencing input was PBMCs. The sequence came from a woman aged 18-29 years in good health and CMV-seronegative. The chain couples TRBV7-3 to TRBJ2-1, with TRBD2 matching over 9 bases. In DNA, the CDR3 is TGTGCCAGCAGCTTGGCTAGCGGGAAGGGGAATGAGCAGTTCTTC. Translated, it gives CASSLASGKGNEQFF.